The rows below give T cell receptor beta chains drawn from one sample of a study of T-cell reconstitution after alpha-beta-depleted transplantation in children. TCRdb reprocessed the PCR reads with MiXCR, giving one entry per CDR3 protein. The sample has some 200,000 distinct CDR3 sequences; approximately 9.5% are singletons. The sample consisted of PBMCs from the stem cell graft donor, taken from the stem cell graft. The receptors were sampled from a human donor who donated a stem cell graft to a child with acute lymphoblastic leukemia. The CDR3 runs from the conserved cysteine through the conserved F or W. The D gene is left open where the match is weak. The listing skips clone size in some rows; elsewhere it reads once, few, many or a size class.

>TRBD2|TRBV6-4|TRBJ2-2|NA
CASSDSAGGLVANTGELFF
TGTGCCAGCAGTGATTCCGCGGGGGGACTAGTCGCGAACACCGGGGAGCTGTTTTTT
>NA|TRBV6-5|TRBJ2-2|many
CASSYSIQVNTGELFF
TGTGCCAGCAGTTACTCGATCCAGGTCAACACCGGGGAGCTGTTTTTT
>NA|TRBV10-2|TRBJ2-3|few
CASRNRDRDATQYF
TGCGCCAGCAGGAACCGGGACCGAGACGCTACGCAGTATTTT
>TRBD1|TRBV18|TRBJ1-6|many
CASSLGTDTNSPLHF
TGTGCCAGCTCACTTGGGACAGATACCAATTCACCCCTCCACTTT
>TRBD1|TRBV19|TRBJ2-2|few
CASSIFGQVIVGANTGELFF
TGTGCCAGTAGTATATTTGGACAGGTGATCGTTGGTGCGAACACCGGGGAGCTGTTTTTT
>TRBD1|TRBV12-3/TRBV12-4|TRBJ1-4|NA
CASSLQGINEKLFF
TGTGCCAGCAGCTTACAGGGGATTAATGAAAAACTGTTTTTT
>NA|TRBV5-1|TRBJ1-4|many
CASSDGSTNEKLFF
TGCGCCAGCAGCGACGGATCAACTAATGAAAAACTGTTTTTT
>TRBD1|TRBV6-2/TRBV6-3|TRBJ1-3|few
CASSYQGASSGNTIYF
TGTGCCAGCAGTTACCAGGGGGCCTCCTCTGGAAACACCATATATTTT
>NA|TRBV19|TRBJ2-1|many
CASSRGNEQFF
TGCGCCAGCAGCCGGGGCAATGAGCAGTTCTTC
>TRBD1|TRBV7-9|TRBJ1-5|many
CASSSGQTEHQPQHF
TGTGCCAGCAGCTCGGGACAGACGGAGCATCAGCCCCAGCATTTT
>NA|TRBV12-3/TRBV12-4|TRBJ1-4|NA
CASAGTGNEKLFF
TGTGCCAGCGCAGGCACGGGGAATGAAAAACTGTTTTTT
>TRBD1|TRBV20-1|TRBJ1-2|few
CSARTDRSSFNYGYTF
TGCAGTGCTAGGACGGACAGGAGTAGCTTTAACTATGGCTACACCTTC
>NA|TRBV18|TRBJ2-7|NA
CASSAGTSGGQYF
TGTGCCAGCTCAGCTGGGACCTCCGGGGGGCAGTACTTC
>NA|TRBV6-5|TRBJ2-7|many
CASSYLDEQYF
TGTGCCAGCAGTTACTTGGACGAGCAGTACTTC
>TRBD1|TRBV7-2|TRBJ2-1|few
CASRPGTDFNNEQFF
TGTGCCAGCAGACCCGGGACAGACTTCAACAATGAGCAGTTCTTC
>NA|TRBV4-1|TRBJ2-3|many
CASSQAWRGGTDTQYF
TGCGCCAGCAGCCAAGCGTGGAGGGGGGGGACAGATACGCAGTATTTT
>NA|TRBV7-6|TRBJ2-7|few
CASSLGHSSYEQYF
TGTGCCAGCAGCTTAGGTCACAGCTCCTACGAGCAGTACTTC
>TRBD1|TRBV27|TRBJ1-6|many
CASSLSGQGPLHF
TGTGCCAGCAGTTTATCGGGACAGGGACCCCTCCACTTT
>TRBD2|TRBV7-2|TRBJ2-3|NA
CASSLGTSFRDTQYF
TGTGCCAGCAGCTTAGGGACTAGTTTCAGGGATACGCAGTATTTT
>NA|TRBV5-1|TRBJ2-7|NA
CASSLITGGPTGEYF
TGCGCCAGCAGCTTGATAACAGGCGGTCCTACGGGGGAGTACTTC
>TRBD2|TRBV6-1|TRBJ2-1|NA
CASRRLADPREQFF
TGTGCCAGCAGACGACTAGCGGACCCAAGGGAGCAGTTCTTC